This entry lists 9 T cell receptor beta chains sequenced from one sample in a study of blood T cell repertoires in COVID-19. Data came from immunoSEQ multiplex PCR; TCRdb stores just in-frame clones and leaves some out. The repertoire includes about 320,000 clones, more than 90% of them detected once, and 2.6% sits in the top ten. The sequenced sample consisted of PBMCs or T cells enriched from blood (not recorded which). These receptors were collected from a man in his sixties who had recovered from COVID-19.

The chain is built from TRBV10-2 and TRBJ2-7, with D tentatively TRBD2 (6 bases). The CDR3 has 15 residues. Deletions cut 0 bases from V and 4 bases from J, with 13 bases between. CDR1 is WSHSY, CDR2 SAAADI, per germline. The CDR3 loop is CASSESPFRGYEQYF. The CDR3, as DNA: TGCGCCAGCAGTGAGTCCCCATTCCGGGGGTACGAGCAGTACTTC.

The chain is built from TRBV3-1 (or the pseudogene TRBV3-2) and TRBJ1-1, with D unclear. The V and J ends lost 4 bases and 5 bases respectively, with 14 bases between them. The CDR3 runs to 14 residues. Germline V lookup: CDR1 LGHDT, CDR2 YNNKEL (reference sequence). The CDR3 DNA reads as TGTGCCAGCAGCCCCCAGATGGAGGTTACTGAAGCTTTCTTT. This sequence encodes CASSPQMEVTEAFF.

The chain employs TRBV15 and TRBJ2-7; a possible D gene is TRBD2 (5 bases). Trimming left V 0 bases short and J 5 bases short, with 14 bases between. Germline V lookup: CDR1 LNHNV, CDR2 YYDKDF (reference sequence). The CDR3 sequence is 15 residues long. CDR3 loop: CATSRDSGSFHEQYF. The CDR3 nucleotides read TGTGCCACCAGCAGAGATTCGGGGTCCTTTCACGAGCAGTACTTC.

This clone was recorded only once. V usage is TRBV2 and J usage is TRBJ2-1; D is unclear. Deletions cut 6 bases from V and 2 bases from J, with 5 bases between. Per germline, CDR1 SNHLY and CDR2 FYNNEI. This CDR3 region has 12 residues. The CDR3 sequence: CASRGTYNEQFF. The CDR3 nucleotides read TGTGCCAGCAGGGGCACCTACAATGAGCAGTTCTTC.

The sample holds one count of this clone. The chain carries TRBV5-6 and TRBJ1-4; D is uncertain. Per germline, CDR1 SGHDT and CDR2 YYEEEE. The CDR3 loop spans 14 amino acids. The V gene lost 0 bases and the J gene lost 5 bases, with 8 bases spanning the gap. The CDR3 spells CASSLATRNEKLFF. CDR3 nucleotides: TGTGCCAGCAGCTTGGCCACGAGGAATGAAAAACTGTTTTTT.

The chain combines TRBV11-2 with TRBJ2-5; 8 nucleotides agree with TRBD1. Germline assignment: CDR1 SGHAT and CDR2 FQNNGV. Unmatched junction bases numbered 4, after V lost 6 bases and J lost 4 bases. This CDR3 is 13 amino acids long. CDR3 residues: CASSRTGGETQYF. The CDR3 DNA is TGTGCCAGCAGTCGCACAGGGGGAGAGACCCAGTACTTC.

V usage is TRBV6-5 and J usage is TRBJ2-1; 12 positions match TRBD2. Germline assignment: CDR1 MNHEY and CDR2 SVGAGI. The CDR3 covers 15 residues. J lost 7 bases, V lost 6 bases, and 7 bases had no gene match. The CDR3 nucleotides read TGTGCCAGCAGCCCGGCTAGCGGGAGGGGGAATGAGCAGTTCTTC. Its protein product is CASSPASGRGNEQFF.

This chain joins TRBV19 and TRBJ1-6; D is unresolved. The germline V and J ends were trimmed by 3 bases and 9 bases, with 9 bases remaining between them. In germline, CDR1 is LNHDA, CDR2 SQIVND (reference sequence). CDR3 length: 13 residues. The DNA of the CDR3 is TGTGCCAGTAGTATTTGGGGAGGTTCACCCCTCCACTTT. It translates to CASSIWGGSPLHF.

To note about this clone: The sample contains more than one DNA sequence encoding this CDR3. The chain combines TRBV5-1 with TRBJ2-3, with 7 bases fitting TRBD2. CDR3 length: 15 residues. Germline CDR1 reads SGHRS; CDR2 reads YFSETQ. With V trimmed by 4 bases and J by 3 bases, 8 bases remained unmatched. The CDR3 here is CASSALGGRTDTQYF. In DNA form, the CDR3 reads TGCGCCAGCAGCGCCTTGGGGGGGAGGACAGATACGCAGTATTTT.